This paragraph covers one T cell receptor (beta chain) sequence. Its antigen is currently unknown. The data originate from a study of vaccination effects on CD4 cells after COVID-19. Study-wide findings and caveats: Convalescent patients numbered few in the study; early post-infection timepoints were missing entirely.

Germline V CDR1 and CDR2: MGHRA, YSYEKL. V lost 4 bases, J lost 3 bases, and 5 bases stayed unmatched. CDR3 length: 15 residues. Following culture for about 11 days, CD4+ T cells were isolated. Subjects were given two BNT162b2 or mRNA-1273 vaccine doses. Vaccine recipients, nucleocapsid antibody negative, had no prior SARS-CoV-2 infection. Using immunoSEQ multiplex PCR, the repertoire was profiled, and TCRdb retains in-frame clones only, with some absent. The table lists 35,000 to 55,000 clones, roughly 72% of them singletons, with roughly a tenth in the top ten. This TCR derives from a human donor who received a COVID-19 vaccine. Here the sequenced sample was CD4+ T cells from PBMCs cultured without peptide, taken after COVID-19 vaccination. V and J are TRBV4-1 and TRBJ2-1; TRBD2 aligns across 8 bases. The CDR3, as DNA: TGCGCCAGCAGCCTAACTAGCGGCGGCTACAATGAGCAGTTCTTC. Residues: CASSLTSGGYNEQFF.